This T cell receptor beta chain emerged from a study of STAT5B mutations in CD4+ large granular lymphocyte leukemia. Study conclusions and caveats: The CD4+ versus CD8+ T-LGLL clonality difference may reflect limited sample size. TRBV06-family usage was enriched in top patient clones (8/27) versus controls (2/35).

The CDR3 has 14 residues. Germline CDR1 reads MNHEY; CDR2 reads SMNVEV (reference sequence). Trimming stripped 7 bases from V and 4 bases from J, with 16 bases between. For this clone: Its cognate antigen is unknown.

TCRdb keeps only in-frame clones here, not all; method: immunoSEQ multiplex PCR. This sample has about 9,600 clones, with 70% to 85% found just once. The receptor's source is a man aged 60-69 years with CD4+ T-cell large granular lymphocyte leukemia. The sample comprised PBMCs. The chain uses TRBV27 and TRBJ1-2; a weak D match, TRBD1 (6 bases). The CDR3 here is CASKTKDRLYGYTF. In nucleotides, the CDR3 is TGTGCCAGCAAAACTAAAGACAGGCTCTATGGCTACACCTTC.